This T cell receptor (beta chain) was captured by sequencing in a study of spatial heterogeneity in lung cancer. The wider study: The authors sequenced available follow-up PBMC samples, taken a median of roughly 2 years after resection. Detection of beta-chain sequences consistently exceeded that of alpha-chain sequences.

This clonotype occurred many times. Each TCR cDNA molecule bore a unique molecular identifier. TCRdb processed the 5' RACE reads anew with MiXCR; each CDR3 protein has one entry. The table shows about 120,000 distinct CDR3 sequences, with more than 10% occurring only once. Documented time point: blood at routine non-recurrence follow-up after resection. Unsorted samples of tumor, nontumor lung or frozen PBMC had their whole RNA sequenced. This receptor was taken from a male donor with early-stage non-small cell lung cancer. Sequenced material: PBMCs, taken at follow-up.

Written as DNA, the CDR3 is TGTGCCAGCAGCCAAGATAAAGAACCCGCGAAGGGTTATACGCAGTATTTT. Its protein is CASSQDKEPAKGYTQYF. The J gene is TRBJ2-3, the V gene TRBV3-1; unclear D gene. V was trimmed by 0 bases and J by 7 bases, leaving 20 bases between them. The CDR3 totals 17 residues. Looked up from germline, CDR1 is LGHDT and CDR2 is YNNKEL (reference sequence).